The sequence of this T cell receptor beta chain was determined in a study of OX40 agonist ivuxolimab in advanced cancers. At the level of the study: Partial responses were achieved by three patients, one with hepatocellular carcinoma and two with cutaneous melanoma.

Generated by immunoSEQ multiplex PCR, the TCRdb table keeps only in-frame clones and is missing some. In the table there are more than 85,000 clones, about 89% of which are singletons. Looked up from germline, CDR1 is MDHEN and CDR2 is SYDVKM. V trimming: 5 bases; J trimming: 3 bases; junction bases outside the gene matches: 11. CDR3 length equals 16 residues. This sequence joins TRBV28 and TRBJ2-7, with 9 bases identical to TRBD1. This specimen consisted of CD4+ or CD8+ T cells sorted from blood, obtained in a trial of the OX40 agonist ivuxolimab. This sequence was found in an adult with an advanced solid tumor such as melanoma, head and neck, liver or kidney cancer. The CDR3 reads CASSQLGDREYYEQYF. DNA of the CDR3: TGTGCCAGCAGTCAACTGGGGGACAGGGAGTACTACGAGCAGTACTTC.